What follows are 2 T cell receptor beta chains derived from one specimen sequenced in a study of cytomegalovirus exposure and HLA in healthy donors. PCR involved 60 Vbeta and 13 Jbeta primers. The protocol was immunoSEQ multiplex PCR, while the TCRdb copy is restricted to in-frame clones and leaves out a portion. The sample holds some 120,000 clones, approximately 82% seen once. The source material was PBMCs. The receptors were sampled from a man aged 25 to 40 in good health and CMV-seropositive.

Here the CDR3 DNA reads TGTGCCAGCAGTTTCTCTGGCAGCAGGGGGTTATACGAGCAGTACTTC. It translates to CASSFSGSRGLYEQYF. The chain couples TRBV28 to TRBJ2-7, with 7 bases aligning to TRBD1. This CDR3 spans 16 amino acids. Germline values: CDR1 MDHEN, CDR2 SYDVKM. Unmatched junction bases numbered 12, after V lost 3 bases and J lost 4 bases.

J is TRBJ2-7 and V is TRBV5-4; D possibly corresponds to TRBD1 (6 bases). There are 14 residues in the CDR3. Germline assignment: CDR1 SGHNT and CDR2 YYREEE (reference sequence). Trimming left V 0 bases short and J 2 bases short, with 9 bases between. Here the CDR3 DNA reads TGTGCCAGCAGCTTGGCAGGGGCTCCCTACGAGCAGTACTTC. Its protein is CASSLAGAPYEQYF.